The TCR beta chain under discussion was sequenced for a study of regulatory T cells in long-lasting Graves disease. The time point is: newly diagnosed GD, antithyroid drugs for less than 3 months. Isolated PBMC RNA provided the starting material for the TCR library. This clonotype was detected many times. Arm-PCR of CDR3 regions and iRepertoire HTBI primers were used to build TCR beta libraries. TCRdb reprocessed the multiplex PCR reads with MiXCR, giving one entry per CDR3 protein. The sample holds 360,000 or so distinct CDR3 sequences, around 15% seen once. This CDR3 has 12 amino acids. Trimming shortened V by 5 bases and J by 2 bases, and 9 bases separated the two germline ends. CDR1 is DFQATT and CDR2 is SNEGSKA in the germline V gene (reference sequence). These data also formed part of another study, on T cells in Graves' hyperthyroidism and ophthalmopathy.

The sequencing used peripheral blood mononuclear cells (PBMCs), collected at new diagnosis, from a patient treated with antithyroid drugs. This clonotype originated in a man aged 35 to 55 with Graves disease. The V call is TRBV20-1, the J call TRBJ2-5; D not resolved. The CDR3 sequence: CSAGLFQETQYF. The DNA for the CDR3 is TGCAGTGCTGGTTTGTTTCAAGAGACCCAGTACTTC.